The 32 T cell receptor beta chains below all came from one sample that was sequenced in a study of blood T cell repertoires in COVID-19. Data came from immunoSEQ multiplex PCR; TCRdb stores just in-frame clones and leaves some out. Counted here are 26,000 or so clones, roughly 90% occurring once; the ten biggest clones make up about a sixth. Material: peripheral blood. These receptors were taken from a human donor with active COVID-19. The donor label of this sample is uncertain.

The rearrangement links TRBV3-1 (or the pseudogene TRBV3-2) to TRBJ2-3; 11 positions match TRBD2. This CDR3 spans 17 amino acids. The V segment lost 0 bases and the J segment 7 bases; nucleotides outside the gene matches: 9. Germline-derived CDR1 and CDR2 are LGHDT and YNNKEL (reference sequence). CDR3 sequence: CASSQERTSGFLHTQYF. For the CDR3, the DNA is TGTGCCAGCAGCCAAGAAAGGACTAGCGGGTTCCTACATACGCAGTATTTT.

The J gene is TRBJ2-5, the V gene TRBV3-1 (or the pseudogene TRBV3-2); TRBD2 matches at 11 bases. The CDR3 has 16 residues. Germline V gene sequence: CDR1 LGHDT, CDR2 YNNKEL (reference sequence). Trimming took 4 bases from V and 7 from J; bases not matched to a gene: 11. CDR3 protein: CASSPGLAGSRGTQYF. The CDR3 bases are TGTGCCAGCAGCCCCGGACTAGCGGGCTCACGGGGGACCCAGTACTTC.

The rearrangement links TRBV7-8 to TRBJ1-5; 7 nucleotides match TRBD1. The CDR3 is made up of 13 amino acids. CDR1 and CDR2 (germline): SGHVS, FQNEAQ. Unmatched junction bases numbered 5, after V lost 5 bases and J lost 7 bases. CDR3 region: CASSPDREQPQHF. CDR3 nucleotides: TGTGCCAGCAGCCCTGACAGGGAACAGCCCCAGCATTTT.

The rearrangement links TRBV30 to TRBJ1-2, with 9 bases matching TRBD1. Germline values: CDR1 GTSNPN, CDR2 SVGIG (reference sequence). The CDR3 spans 12 residues. Trimming took 5 bases from V and 8 from J; bases not matched to a gene: 6. CDR3: CAWGGTGRGYTF. The DNA for the CDR3 is TGTGCCTGGGGCGGGACAGGGCGAGGCTACACCTTC.

The chain joins TRBV4-2 to TRBJ1-5; 10 bases fit TRBD1. The CDR3 consists of 16 residues. Germline CDR1 LGHNA, CDR2 YNFKEQ. V was clipped by 0 bases and J by 4 bases; unmatched bases: 3. The CDR3 is CASSQDGGQGNQPQHF. DNA of the CDR3: TGTGCCAGCAGCCAAGATGGGGGACAGGGGAATCAGCCCCAGCATTTT.

This sequence joins TRBV7-9 and TRBJ2-3; no definite D call. Germline V CDR1 and CDR2: SEHNR, FQNEAQ (reference sequence). The CDR3 runs 14 residues. V lost 1 base, J lost 0 bases, and 5 bases lay in between. CDR3 loop: CASSLERSTDTQYF. The CDR3 region has the DNA TGTGCCAGCAGCTTAGAACGGAGCACAGATACGCAGTATTTT.

This clone was observed once. V usage is TRBV24-1 and J usage is TRBJ2-3; 9 nucleotides line up with TRBD2. This CDR3 spans 15 amino acids. In germline, CDR1 is KGHDR, CDR2 SFDVKD. Trimming at V came to 3 bases and at J to 2 bases, leaving 2 bases not matched to a gene. CDR3 residues: CATSDASGDTDTQYF. CDR3 sequence (DNA): TGTGCCACCAGTGATGCTAGCGGGGACACAGATACGCAGTATTTT.

J is TRBJ1-1 and V is TRBV5-1; 7 nucleotides match TRBD1. V shed 4 bases, J shed 4 bases, and the junction held 7 bases outside the gene matches. Germline loops: CDR1 SGHRS, CDR2 YFSETQ. The length of the CDR3 is 14 residues. CDR3 residues: CASSVDRVITEAFF. The CDR3 DNA follows: TGCGCCAGCAGCGTAGACAGGGTAATCACTGAAGCTTTCTTT.

The chain has TRBV6-6 and TRBJ2-1; TRBD1 agrees at 9 bases. V gave up 5 bases and J gave up 4 bases; unmatched junction bases: 6. The CDR3 has 15 amino acids. Germline V gives CDR1 MNHNY, CDR2 SVGAGI (reference sequence). As DNA, the CDR3 is TGTGCCAGCAGTATACGGGGACAGGGTTACAATGAGCAGTTCTTC. It translates to CASSIRGQGYNEQFF.

The chain employs TRBV30 and TRBJ2-3; tentatively, D is TRBD2 (6 bases). Deletions cut 0 bases from V and 0 bases from J, with 16 bases between. CDR3 length: 17 amino acids. Looked up from germline, CDR1 is GTSNPN and CDR2 is SVGIG (reference sequence). DNA for the CDR3: TGTGCCTGGAGTGTAATTACGCGGGGCCGTAGCACAGATACGCAGTATTTT. Protein sequence: CAWSVITRGRSTDTQYF.

The rearrangement links TRBV5-4 to TRBJ2-5, with 8 positions matching TRBD2. The CDR3 extends over 14 amino acids. V gave up 4 bases and J gave up 4 bases; unmatched junction bases: 6. The germline gives CDR1 SGHNT, CDR2 YYREEE (reference sequence). CDR3 bases: TGTGCCAGCAGCCCCGGCGGGGGGCGAGAGACCCAGTACTTC. Its protein is CASSPGGGRETQYF.

The V gene is TRBV9, the J gene TRBJ1-3; D gene ambiguous. This CDR3 comprises 14 residues. The germline V gene has CDR1 SGDLS and CDR2 YYNGEE. Deletions cut 0 bases from V and 4 bases from J, with 8 bases between. CDR3 sequence: CASSVGAGGNTIYF. CDR3 nucleotide sequence: TGTGCCAGCAGCGTAGGGGCGGGAGGAAACACCATATATTTT.

V gene TRBV3-1 (or the pseudogene TRBV3-2) combines with J gene TRBJ1-3; possibly TRBD1 for D (6 bases). Trimming removed 1 base at V and 8 bases at J, with 21 bases between. CDR1 and CDR2 from the germline V gene are LGHDT and YNNKEL (reference sequence). The CDR3 totals 17 residues. CDR3 coding DNA: TGTGCCAGCAGCCAAGGTACAGGGTCTAGATCATCGGACACCATATATTTT. Protein product: CASSQGTGSRSSDTIYF.

The chain recombines TRBV7-9 with TRBJ1-3, with D uncertain. This CDR3 contains 15 residues. Trimming took off 4 bases at V and 4 bases at J, with 14 bases between the two ends. The germline V gene encodes CDR1 SEHNR and CDR2 FQNEAQ (reference sequence). The CDR3 reads CASSSRDAGGNTIYF. The CDR3 nucleotides are TGTGCCAGCAGCTCCCGGGATGCGGGGGGAAACACCATATATTTT.

This clone was detected once. The chain links TRBV7-8 to TRBJ2-5; D perhaps matches TRBD2 (6 bases). Germline V gene sequence: CDR1 SGHVS, CDR2 FQNEAQ. The V and J ends lost 5 bases and 5 bases respectively, with 12 bases between them. CDR3 size: 13 residues. The CDR3 protein is CASSPLALETQYF. CDR3 DNA: TGTGCCAGCAGCCCCCTAGCGTTGGAGACCCAGTACTTC.

The chain links TRBV5-1 to TRBJ2-3; 14 bases fit TRBD2. Losses at the gene ends were 3 bases for V and 3 bases for J; bases not matched to a gene: 6. The CDR3 length is 17 residues. The germline V gene encodes CDR1 SGHRS and CDR2 YFSETQ. In DNA, the CDR3 is TGCGCCAGCAGCTCCGGGACTAGCGGGAGAGGAACAGATACGCAGTATTTT. Its translation is CASSSGTSGRGTDTQYF.

A single count supports this clone. The gene calls are TRBV7-3 and TRBJ2-3; 12 bases fit TRBD2. The CDR3 contains 18 residues. J was trimmed by 0 bases and V by 2 bases; bases with no gene match: 6. The V gene's germline CDR1 is SGHTA and CDR2 FQGTGA. CDR3 sequence: CASSLASGRVKSTDTQYF. DNA of the CDR3: TGTGCCAGCAGCTTAGCTAGCGGGAGGGTAAAGAGCACAGATACGCAGTATTTT.

The gene calls are TRBV14 and TRBJ2-1; D unclear. Germline V lookup: CDR1 SGHDN, CDR2 FVKESK. The CDR3 covers 14 residues. Trimming took 0 bases from V and 3 from J, leaving 6 bases between them. The CDR3 DNA sequence: TGTGCCAGCAGCCAAGAAGACTTCTACAATGAGCAGTTCTTC. It encodes CASSQEDFYNEQFF.

The V call is TRBV9, the J call TRBJ2-1; tentatively, D is TRBD1 (7 bases). The CDR3 runs to 15 residues. Germline lookup yields CDR1 SGDLS and CDR2 YYNGEE. V was clipped by 6 bases and J by 2 bases, with 15 bases between them. This chain's CDR3 is CASTPQGGPYNEQFF. As DNA, the CDR3 is TGTGCCAGCACCCCGCAGGGGGGCCCCTACAATGAGCAGTTCTTC.

This chain connects TRBV29-1 to TRBJ2-7; TRBD1 aligns across 8 bases. With 1 base clipped from V and 3 bases from J, the junction kept 2 bases outside the gene matches. Germline CDR1 is SQVTM and CDR2 is ANQGSEA. The CDR3 loop spans 13 amino acids. Here the CDR3 reads CSVEGTGGYEQYF. DNA of the CDR3: TGCAGCGTTGAAGGTACAGGGGGCTACGAGCAGTACTTC.

The V call is TRBV30, the J call TRBJ1-4, with D hard to call. This CDR3 has 13 residues. Between the trimmed V and J ends, which lost 8 bases and 0 bases, there was a span of 10 bases. Germline lookup yields CDR1 GTSNPN and CDR2 SVGIG (reference sequence). The CDR3 DNA reads as TGTGCCGGGATCGGGGCAACTAATGAAAAACTGTTTTTT. The encoded protein is CAGIGATNEKLFF.

The chain has TRBV7-2 and TRBJ2-4, with 9 bases matching TRBD1. Trimming removed 5 bases from V and 5 bases from J; junction bases left unmatched: 4. The CDR3 has 14 amino acids. The V gene's germline CDR1 is SGHTA and CDR2 FQGNSA. The CDR3, as DNA: TGTGCCAGCAGCGCGGGACAGGGCCAAAACATTCAGTACTTC. Translated, it gives CASSAGQGQNIQYF.

The chain joins TRBV4-3 to TRBJ2-1; D may be TRBD2 (5 bases). V lost 1 base and J 6 bases, leaving 10 bases between the germline ends. Looked up from germline, CDR1 is LGHNA and CDR2 is YSLEER. CDR3 length: 14 residues. DNA for the CDR3: TGCGCCAGCAGCCAAGTCCTAGCCCCCAATGAGCAGTTCTTC. Its protein product is CASSQVLAPNEQFF.

The rearrangement links TRBV6-2 or TRBV6-3 to TRBJ1-1; tentative D call: TRBD1 (6 bases). Germline V gene sequence: CDR1 MNHEY, CDR2 SVGEGT. The germline V and J ends were trimmed by 2 bases and 6 bases, with 10 bases remaining between them. The CDR3 sequence is 13 residues long. The CDR3 loop is CASSYPEGAEAFF. The CDR3 coding sequence is TGTGCCAGCAGTTACCCCGAGGGGGCTGAAGCTTTCTTT.

The chain is built from TRBV5-3 and TRBJ1-5; D is unresolved. Being an ORF, TRBV5-3 has a function that is uncertain. The CDR3 runs to 14 residues. CDR3 DNA: TGTGCTCGAAGCGAACGGGTATCGGGTCAGCCCCAGCATTTT. It translates to CARSERVSGQPQHF.

V gene TRBV11-3 combines with J gene TRBJ2-3; perhaps TRBD1 as D (6 bases). The CDR3 has 16 residues. V lost 5 bases and J 0 bases, leaving 15 bases between the germline ends. Per the germline V gene, CDR1 is SGHNT and CDR2 is YENEEA. In DNA form, the CDR3 reads TGTGCCAGCAGCCTGGGAACCAGGGGAAGCACAGATACGCAGTATTTT. This encodes CASSLGTRGSTDTQYF.

The chain is built from TRBV18 and TRBJ1-5; 12 bases match TRBD1. This CDR3 has 18 residues. V shed 2 bases and J 0 bases; nucleotides not matched to a gene: 5. Germline CDR1 reads KGHSH; CDR2 reads LQKENI. The CDR3 loop reads CASSPVGQGAYSNQPQHF. The CDR3 DNA reads TGTGCCAGCTCACCAGTGGGACAGGGGGCCTATAGCAATCAGCCCCAGCATTTT.

V and J are TRBV30 and TRBJ2-2; D call uncertain. Germline CDR1 reads GTSNPN; CDR2 reads SVGIG (reference sequence). This CDR3 has 14 residues. V was cut by 4 bases and J by 6 bases, with 15 bases left in between. CDR3 nucleotide sequence: TGTGCCTGGAAGGCTGGTATTGAGGCCGGGGAGCTGTTTTTT. This sequence encodes CAWKAGIEAGELFF.

The chain employs TRBV10-3 and TRBJ2-4; D is perhaps TRBD1 (6 bases). The CDR3 contains 14 residues. Between the trimmed V and J ends, which lost 3 bases and 11 bases, there was a span of 17 bases. CDR1 and CDR2 from the germline V gene are ENHRY and SYGVKD. The CDR3 reads CAISERDTRRVQYF. The CDR3, as DNA: TGTGCCATCAGTGAAAGGGACACACGGCGAGTTCAGTACTTC.

This chain uses TRBV24-1 with TRBJ2-2; TRBD2 aligns across 8 bases. Germline V gene data show CDR1 as KGHDR and CDR2 as SFDVKD. The CDR3 is 16 residues long. The trim removed 0 bases at V and 3 bases at J, leaving 2 bases unmatched. CDR3 sequence: CATSDLLGRDTGELFF. The DNA of the CDR3 is TGTGCCACCAGTGATTTGCTCGGGAGGGACACCGGGGAGCTGTTTTTT.

This clone came up once. V is TRBV5-1 and J is TRBJ2-3; 11 bases are a match to TRBD2. CDR1 and CDR2 (germline): SGHRS, YFSETQ. CDR3 length equals 15 residues. V lost 5 bases, J lost 6 bases, and 8 bases stayed unmatched. CDR3 sequence reads: CASSISGGALDTQYF. CDR3 coding DNA: TGCGCCAGCAGTATTAGCGGGGGGGCCTTGGATACGCAGTATTTT.

CDR3: CSVEDPQGNTEAFF. In nucleotides, the CDR3 is TGCAGCGTTGAAGATCCCCAGGGGAACACTGAAGCTTTCTTT. The rearrangement joins TRBV29-1 to TRBJ1-1, with a possible D match to TRBD1 (5 bases). Trimming removed 0 bases from V and 1 base from J, with 9 bases in between. The CDR3 is 14 residues long. Per the germline V gene, CDR1 is SQVTM and CDR2 is ANQGSEA.